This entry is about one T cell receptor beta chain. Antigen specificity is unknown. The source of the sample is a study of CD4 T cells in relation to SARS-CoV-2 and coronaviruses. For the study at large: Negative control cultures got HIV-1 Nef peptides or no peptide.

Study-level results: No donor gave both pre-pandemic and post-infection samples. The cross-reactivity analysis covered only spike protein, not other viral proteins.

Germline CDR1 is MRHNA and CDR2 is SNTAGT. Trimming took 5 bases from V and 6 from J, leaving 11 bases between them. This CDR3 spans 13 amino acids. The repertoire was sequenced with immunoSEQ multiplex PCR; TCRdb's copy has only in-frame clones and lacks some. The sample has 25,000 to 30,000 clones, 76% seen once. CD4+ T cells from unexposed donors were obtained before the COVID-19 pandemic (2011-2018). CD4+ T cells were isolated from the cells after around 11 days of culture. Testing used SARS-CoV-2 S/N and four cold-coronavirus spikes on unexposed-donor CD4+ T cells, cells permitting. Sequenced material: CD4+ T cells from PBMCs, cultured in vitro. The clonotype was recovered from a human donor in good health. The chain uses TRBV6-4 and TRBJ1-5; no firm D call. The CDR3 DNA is TGTGCCAGCAGTCCAGAGATAGGTCAGCCCCAGCATTTT. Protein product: CASSPEIGQPQHF.